The present T cell receptor (beta chain) was sequenced within a study of T cell responses to AZD1222 COVID-19 vaccine. The method was immunoSEQ multiplex PCR; TCRdb's version includes in-frame clones alone and lacks a portion of them. This sample yields tens of thousands of clones, of which 90% are seen a single time; approximately 37% belongs to the top ten. A word on this clone: The antigen is unknown.

Study outcomes and limitations: Rises in breadth and depth of Spike-specific TCRs came after two AZD1222 doses. The peak T cell response came first, and repertoires were sampled only after it. Regions 160-218 and 743-854 held dominance among vaccine-associated CD4 TCRs, which spanned spike.

The CDR3 sequence is 14 residues long. The V and J ends lost 5 bases and 0 bases respectively, with 10 bases between them. In germline, CDR1 is LNHDA, CDR2 SQIVND (reference sequence). The material was peripheral blood, obtained 28 days after the second AZD1222 dose. The clonotype was recovered from an adult who received the AZD1222 COVID-19 vaccine. V usage is TRBV19 and J usage is TRBJ1-2; D gene uncertain. CDR3 sequence (DNA): TGTGCCAGTAGTTTCCGGGATTCTAACTATGGCTACACCTTC. Protein product: CASSFRDSNYGYTF.